Presented here are 8 T cell receptor beta chains from one specimen sequenced in a study of cytomegalovirus exposure and HLA in healthy donors. The PCR contained 60 Vbeta and 13 Jbeta primers. Assay used: immunoSEQ multiplex PCR; TCRdb lists only in-frame clones, some missing. The repertoire holds roughly 110,000 clones, with around 77% as singletons. The sample comprised PBMCs. These receptors all stem from a woman in her 30s in good health and CMV-seropositive.

In this sample, this clone turned up a few times. This chain connects TRBV10-3 to TRBJ1-5, with a tentative D call TRBD1 (6 bases). The CDR3 has 19 amino acids. In germline, CDR1 is ENHRY, CDR2 SYGVKD. V gave up 3 bases and J gave up 1 base, with 22 bases separating them. The CDR3 loop is CAISDTTGWSGVSNQPQHF. The CDR3, as DNA: TGTGCCATCAGTGATACCACAGGGTGGTCGGGTGTAAGCAATCAGCCCCAGCATTTT.

This clone was observed a single time. This rearrangement joins TRBV14 to TRBJ2-5, with D possibly TRBD1 on 5 matching bases. The CDR3 totals 15 residues. The V gene lost 3 bases and the J gene lost 2 bases, with 13 bases spanning the gap. Looked up from germline, CDR1 is SGHDN and CDR2 is FVKESK. The CDR3 region has the DNA TGTGCCAGCAGCCACCGAACGACAGATCAAGAGACCCAGTACTTC. The encoded protein is CASSHRTTDQETQYF. The complete variable domain, with remaining parts taken from reference TRBV14 and TRBJ2-5, reads EAGVTQFPSHSVIEKGQTVTLRCDPISGHDNLYWYRRVMGKEIKFLLHFVKESKQDESGMPNNRFLAERTGGTYSTLKVQPAELEDSGVYFCASSHRTTDQETQYFGPGTRLLVL.

V and J are TRBV7-8 and TRBJ1-2; tentative D call: TRBD1 (5 bases). Germline V gene lookup returns CDR1 SGHVS and CDR2 FQNEAQ. The CDR3 has 14 residues. Trimming removed 0 bases from V and 2 bases from J, with 7 bases in between. CDR3 bases: TGTGCCAGCAGCTTAGCGCGGGGGAACTATGGCTACACCTTC. Encoded protein: CASSLARGNYGYTF.

Of note for this clone: Other DNA variants within this sample encode the same CDR3. V is TRBV2 and J is TRBJ1-1; a possible D gene is TRBD1 (6 bases). The CDR3 is 13 residues long. Germline lookup yields CDR1 SNHLY and CDR2 FYNNEI. Trimming left V 11 bases short and J 0 bases short, with 13 bases between. DNA for the CDR3: TGTGCCGGAAAAGGACAGATGAACACTGAAGCTTTCTTT. As protein: CAGKGQMNTEAFF.

The chain is built from TRBV7-8 and TRBJ2-1; 11 positions match TRBD1. This CDR3 comprises 13 residues. Unmatched junction bases numbered 4, after V lost 8 bases and J lost 7 bases. CDR1 SGHVS and CDR2 FQNEAQ come from the germline V gene. The CDR3 loop reads CASRGQGANEQFF. In DNA, the CDR3 is TGTGCCAGCCGTGGACAGGGGGCGAATGAGCAGTTCTTC.

J is TRBJ2-5 and V is TRBV5-1, with 7 bases that match TRBD1. Trimming at V came to 3 bases and at J to 4 bases, leaving 0 bases not matched to a gene. Germline values: CDR1 SGHRS, CDR2 YFSETQ. CDR3 length equals 12 residues. The CDR3 nucleotides read TGCGCCAGCAGCTCAGGGGGAGAGACCCAGTACTTC. Its protein product is CASSSGGETQYF. Full variable domain (missing parts from reference TRBV5-1 and TRBJ2-5): KAGVTQTPRYLIKTRGQQVTLSCSPISGHRSVSWYQQTPGQGLQFLFEYFSETQRNKGNFPGRFSGRQFSNSRSEMNVSTLELGDSALYLCASSSGGETQYFGPGTRLLVL.

The rearrangement links TRBV9 to TRBJ2-1; 8 bases fit TRBD2. The CDR3 runs 16 residues. Germline loops: CDR1 SGDLS, CDR2 YYNGEE. V gave up 2 bases and J gave up 9 bases; unmatched junction bases: 13. CDR3 region: CASSVSPPTSAGEQFF. The CDR3 bases are TGTGCCAGCAGCGTTTCCCCCCCGACTAGCGCCGGTGAGCAGTTCTTC.

V gene TRBV6-1 combines with J gene TRBJ1-1, with 8 bases lining up with TRBD1. The CDR3 is made up of 15 amino acids. Germline-derived CDR1 and CDR2 are MNHNS and SASEGT. V was clipped by 4 bases and J by 5 bases; unmatched bases: 9. CDR3 nucleotide sequence: TGTGCCAGCAGTGCTCGGACAGGGTGGAGAACTGAAGCTTTCTTT. Translated, it gives CASSARTGWRTEAFF.